This T cell receptor beta chain originates from a study of STAT5B mutations in CD4+ large granular lymphocyte leukemia. Study-level points and caveats: Patient CD4-sorted repertoires looked more clonal than healthy CD4+ repertoires, even without putative leukemic clones. Compared with healthy controls (2/35), patient top clones favored TRBV06 (8/27). Higher CD4+ than CD8+ T-LGLL clonality might reflect small sample size.

Notes on this clone: Its antigen remains unidentified.

V was pared by 3 bases and J by 2 bases, with 21 bases between. The length of the CDR3 is 18 residues. Germline V lookup: CDR1 ENHRY, CDR2 SYGVKD. The survey-level immunoSEQ assay was used. Some clones are missing from TCRdb's copy, which holds only in-frame ones; the method was immunoSEQ multiplex PCR. The sample includes approximately 35,000 clones, around 63% of them seen just once. The origin of this receptor is a human donor in good health. Sequenced sample: CD4+ T cells from blood buffy coats. This chain connects TRBV10-3 to TRBJ2-3, with D maybe TRBD2 (7 bases). DNA of the CDR3: TGTGCCATCAGTGAACAGGTCGGGCGGGGGCCCTACACAGATACGCAGTATTTT. Encoded protein: CAISEQVGRGPYTDTQYF.